A selection of T cell receptor beta chains follows, all from one sample in a study of patients and donors after allogeneic stem cell transplantation. A single record per CDR3 protein comes from TCRdb applying MiXCR to the RT-PCR reads. The sample has roughly 880,000 distinct CDR3 sequences; roughly 18% are singletons. The specimen sequenced was blood, either unsorted or a sorted T cell fraction (not recorded which). The receptors stem from a human donor who was either an allogeneic HSCT recipient or a stem cell or donor lymphocyte infusion donor (not recorded which). It is not recorded whose cells these are; they may come from a transplant donor. Both conserved end residues are part of each CDR3. The order of the fields is J gene, clone size, V gene, D gene, CDR3 protein, CDR3 DNA. A D gene is named only where the DNA matches it firmly. A row's size may be missing; if present it is once, few, many or a size class.

J gene: TRBJ1-4; clone size: few; V gene: TRBV20-1; D gene: .; CDR3 protein: CSARAFKGATNEKLFF; CDR3 DNA: TGCAGTGCTAGGGCCTTCAAGGGGGCAACTAATGAAAAACTGTTTTTT
J gene: TRBJ2-3; clone size: .; V gene: TRBV9; D gene: TRBD2; CDR3 protein: CASSVVGSGDSTDTQYF; CDR3 DNA: TGTGCCAGCAGCGTAGTAGGCAGCGGGGATAGCACAGATACGCAGTATTTT
J gene: TRBJ2-1; clone size: many; V gene: TRBV12-3/TRBV12-4; D gene: .; CDR3 protein: CASSPERNEQFF; CDR3 DNA: TGTGCCAGCAGTCCGGAAAGGAATGAGCAGTTCTTC
J gene: TRBJ2-3; clone size: .; V gene: TRBV12-3/TRBV12-4; D gene: .; CDR3 protein: CASSFGAGATQYF; CDR3 DNA: TGTGCCAGCAGTTTCGGGGCGGGGGCTACGCAGTATTTT
J gene: TRBJ2-7; clone size: .; V gene: TRBV7-2; D gene: .; CDR3 protein: CASSLELMDHGAEQYF; CDR3 DNA: TGTGCCAGCAGCTTAGAATTGATGGATCACGGGGCCGAGCAGTACTTC
J gene: TRBJ1-3; clone size: .; V gene: TRBV27; D gene: .; CDR3 protein: CASSLSIPGGGNTIYF; CDR3 DNA: TGTGCCAGCAGTTTATCGATACCGGGGGGCGGAAACACCATATATTTT
J gene: TRBJ1-4; clone size: few; V gene: TRBV7-9; D gene: .; CDR3 protein: CASRLDPGEKLFF; CDR3 DNA: TGTGCCAGCAGACTTGACCCGGGTGAAAAACTGTTTTTT
J gene: TRBJ2-2; clone size: .; V gene: TRBV5-1; D gene: .; CDR3 protein: CASSLVGGRLTGELFF; CDR3 DNA: TGCGCCAGCAGCTTGGTTGGGGGGCGTCTCACCGGGGAGCTGTTTTTT
J gene: TRBJ2-1; clone size: many; V gene: TRBV12-3/TRBV12-4; D gene: TRBD2; CDR3 protein: CASSFLAGEHNEQFF; CDR3 DNA: TGTGCCAGCAGCTTCCTAGCGGGGGAGCACAATGAGCAGTTCTTC
J gene: TRBJ2-1; clone size: .; V gene: TRBV5-1; D gene: .; CDR3 protein: CASRTNRDESYNEQFF; CDR3 DNA: TGCGCCAGCAGGACCAACCGGGACGAGTCCTACAATGAGCAGTTCTTC
J gene: TRBJ1-5; clone size: .; V gene: TRBV28; D gene: TRBD1; CDR3 protein: CASRVGDRYSNQPQHF; CDR3 DNA: TGTGCCAGCAGAGTGGGGGACAGATATAGCAATCAGCCCCAGCATTTT
J gene: TRBJ2-7; clone size: many; V gene: TRBV6-2/TRBV6-3; D gene: .; CDR3 protein: CASSPHTYEQYF; CDR3 DNA: TGTGCCAGCAGTCCCCATACCTACGAGCAGTACTTC
J gene: TRBJ1-4; clone size: .; V gene: TRBV29-1; D gene: TRBD1; CDR3 protein: CSVEDRGRKKLFF; CDR3 DNA: TGCAGCGTTGAAGACAGGGGGCGCAAAAAACTGTTTTTT
J gene: TRBJ1-5; clone size: .; V gene: TRBV3-1; D gene: .; CDR3 protein: CASSRPNPRGPQHF; CDR3 DNA: TGTGCCAGCAGCCGACCGAACCCGCGGGGGCCCCAGCATTTT
J gene: TRBJ1-2; clone size: .; V gene: TRBV2; D gene: .; CDR3 protein: CASARRTADYGYTF; CDR3 DNA: TGTGCCAGCGCCCGTCGGACAGCTGACTATGGCTACACCTTC
J gene: TRBJ1-4; clone size: few; V gene: TRBV9; D gene: TRBD1; CDR3 protein: CASSTGQRNEKLFF; CDR3 DNA: TGTGCCAGCAGCACGGGACAGCGAAATGAAAAACTGTTTTTT
J gene: TRBJ1-1; clone size: few; V gene: TRBV12-3/TRBV12-4; D gene: .; CDR3 protein: CASSPLLGALNSEAFF; CDR3 DNA: TGTGCCAGCAGCCCCCTGTTAGGGGCCCTGAACTCTGAAGCTTTCTTT
J gene: TRBJ2-2; clone size: few; V gene: TRBV7-3; D gene: TRBD2; CDR3 protein: CASSFSSGGAGGELFF; CDR3 DNA: TGTGCCAGCAGCTTCTCTAGCGGGGGGGCCGGCGGGGAGCTGTTTTTT
J gene: TRBJ1-1; clone size: .; V gene: TRBV2; D gene: .; CDR3 protein: CASSDLGWRSRDTEAFF; CDR3 DNA: TGTGCCAGCAGTGACTTAGGATGGCGGTCGAGGGACACTGAAGCTTTCTTT
J gene: TRBJ1-2; clone size: .; V gene: TRBV10-3; D gene: TRBD1; CDR3 protein: CAISESRGRGNGYTF; CDR3 DNA: TGTGCCATCAGTGAGTCCAGGGGGCGAGGGAATGGCTACACCTTC
J gene: TRBJ2-5; clone size: .; V gene: TRBV7-7; D gene: .; CDR3 protein: CASSLGTAYQETQYF; CDR3 DNA: TGTGCTAGCAGCTTGGGGACTGCGTACCAAGAGACCCAGTACTTC
J gene: TRBJ2-1; clone size: few; V gene: TRBV6-1; D gene: .; CDR3 protein: CASSEAPSSYNEQFF; CDR3 DNA: TGTGCCAGCAGTGAAGCGCCAAGCTCCTACAATGAGCAGTTCTTC
J gene: TRBJ1-2; clone size: .; V gene: TRBV27; D gene: TRBD1; CDR3 protein: CASSLSTGSLIGYTF; CDR3 DNA: TGTGCCAGCAGTTTATCGACAGGGTCTCTTATTGGCTACACCTTC
J gene: TRBJ1-1; clone size: few; V gene: TRBV5-1; D gene: TRBD1; CDR3 protein: CASSLRPGQGATLGTEAFF; CDR3 DNA: TGCGCCAGCAGCTTGAGACCGGGGCAGGGGGCGACTTTGGGCACTGAAGCTTTCTTT
J gene: TRBJ2-1; clone size: .; V gene: TRBV5-1; D gene: .; CDR3 protein: CASNSNNEQFF; CDR3 DNA: TGCGCCAGCAACTCCAACAATGAGCAGTTCTTC
J gene: TRBJ2-2; clone size: few; V gene: TRBV24-1; D gene: .; CDR3 protein: CATSDPSGPGELFF; CDR3 DNA: TGTGCCACCAGTGATCCCTCGGGTCCCGGGGAGCTGTTTTTT
J gene: TRBJ2-6; clone size: few; V gene: TRBV25-1; D gene: .; CDR3 protein: CASSQMGGAGANVLTF; CDR3 DNA: TGTGCCAGCAGTCAAATGGGGGGTGCTGGGGCCAACGTCCTGACTTTC
J gene: TRBJ1-1; clone size: .; V gene: TRBV7-8; D gene: .; CDR3 protein: CASSLAARVDTEAFF; CDR3 DNA: TGTGCCAGCAGCTTAGCCGCCAGGGTGGACACTGAAGCTTTCTTT
J gene: TRBJ1-5; clone size: .; V gene: TRBV20-1; D gene: .; CDR3 protein: CSARVEGLGNQPQHF; CDR3 DNA: TGCAGTGCTAGAGTTGAAGGGCTTGGCAATCAGCCCCAGCATTTT
J gene: TRBJ2-6; clone size: .; V gene: TRBV6-1; D gene: .; CDR3 protein: CASSLVRGLDSGANVLTF; CDR3 DNA: TGTGCCAGCAGTCTAGTTCGCGGATTGGACTCTGGGGCCAACGTCCTGACTTTC
J gene: TRBJ2-1; clone size: .; V gene: TRBV14; D gene: TRBD2; CDR3 protein: CASSQEVGSGRPGEQFF; CDR3 DNA: TGTGCCAGCAGCCAAGAAGTAGGTAGCGGGAGGCCGGGTGAGCAGTTCTTC
J gene: TRBJ2-1; clone size: many; V gene: TRBV4-2; D gene: .; CDR3 protein: CASSQVEGGAGPNEQFF; CDR3 DNA: TGTGCCAGCAGCCAGGTTGAAGGGGGGGCTGGTCCTAATGAGCAGTTCTTC
J gene: TRBJ2-3; clone size: .; V gene: TRBV27; D gene: TRBD1; CDR3 protein: CASRPGTGGTDTQYF; CDR3 DNA: TGTGCCAGCAGACCGGGGACAGGGGGCACAGATACGCAGTATTTT
J gene: TRBJ1-5; clone size: few; V gene: TRBV9; D gene: .; CDR3 protein: CASSPGADNQPQHF; CDR3 DNA: TGTGCCAGCAGCCCGGGGGCAGACAATCAGCCCCAGCATTTT
J gene: TRBJ1-6; clone size: .; V gene: TRBV5-1; D gene: TRBD1; CDR3 protein: CASSQGQGASPLHF; CDR3 DNA: TGCGCCAGCAGCCAGGGACAGGGCGCTTCACCCCTCCACTTT
J gene: TRBJ1-6; clone size: .; V gene: TRBV5-5; D gene: .; CDR3 protein: CASSLLIGPGSTEPLHF; CDR3 DNA: TGTGCCAGCAGCTTGCTCATAGGGCCAGGCTCAACGGAGCCCCTCCACTTT
J gene: TRBJ2-1; clone size: .; V gene: TRBV3-1; D gene: .; CDR3 protein: CASSQVQGKNEQFF; CDR3 DNA: TGTGCCAGCAGCCAAGTCCAGGGGAAAAATGAGCAGTTCTTC
J gene: TRBJ2-1; clone size: .; V gene: TRBV5-6; D gene: .; CDR3 protein: CASSLRPLGENEQFF; CDR3 DNA: TGTGCCAGCAGCTTAAGGCCCTTGGGGGAGAATGAGCAGTTCTTC
J gene: TRBJ2-7; clone size: .; V gene: TRBV28; D gene: .; CDR3 protein: CASSADWTEQYF; CDR3 DNA: TGTGCCAGCAGCGCCGACTGGACCGAGCAGTACTTC
J gene: TRBJ2-3; clone size: .; V gene: TRBV7-3; D gene: .; CDR3 protein: CASSTARTDTQYF; CDR3 DNA: TGTGCCAGCAGCACCGCTCGGACAGATACGCAGTATTTT
J gene: TRBJ2-5; clone size: few; V gene: TRBV5-6; D gene: .; CDR3 protein: CASSRQGRVETQYF; CDR3 DNA: TGTGCCAGCAGCAGGCAGGGAAGGGTTGAGACCCAGTACTTC
J gene: TRBJ2-1; clone size: .; V gene: TRBV5-1; D gene: TRBD2; CDR3 protein: CASSWSGALNEQFF; CDR3 DNA: TGCGCCAGCAGCTGGAGCGGGGCCCTGAATGAGCAGTTCTTC